The rows below give T cell receptor beta chains drawn from one sample of a study of T cell responses to AZD1222 COVID-19 vaccine. Assay used: immunoSEQ multiplex PCR; TCRdb lists only in-frame clones, some missing. The data hold a few hundred thousand clones, with about 92% observed a single time. The sample consisted of peripheral blood, taken on day 0 of AZD1222 vaccination. The receptors originated from an adult in good health. CDR3s include the opening cysteine and the closing phenylalanine or tryptophan. Fields, in order: clone size, D gene, J gene, V gene, CDR3 protein, CDR3 DNA. The D gene is left open where the match is weak. Not all rows give a size; the values are once, few, many and, for expanded clones, a class.

>-|TRBD1|TRBJ1-1|TRBV28
CASSFRTGVTEAFF
TGTGCCAGCAGTTTTAGGACAGGGGTCACTGAAGCTTTCTTT
>-|TRBD2|TRBJ2-3|TRBV9
CASSESFGGVAGGSTDTQYF
TGTGCCAGCAGCGAGAGTTTCGGGGGCGTAGCGGGAGGTAGCACAGATACGCAGTATTTT
>-|-|TRBJ2-7|TRBV2
CASGRREGSYEQYF
TGTGCCAGCGGCCGGCGCGAGGGCTCCTACGAGCAGTACTTC
>-|-|TRBJ2-1|TRBV7-8
CASTRGLVDEQFF
TGTGCCAGCACCCGGGGCCTCGTGGATGAGCAGTTCTTC
>-|-|TRBJ1-2|TRBV5-1
CASRLRGAGGYTF
TGCGCCAGCCGTCTCCGAGGAGCGGGCGGCTACACCTTC
>-|-|TRBJ1-1|TRBV7-2
CASSFDRYTEAFF
TGTGCCAGCAGCTTTGACAGGTACACTGAAGCTTTCTTT
>-|-|TRBJ2-5|TRBV28
CASAISGNQETQYF
TGTGCCAGCGCCATCTCCGGGAACCAAGAGACCCAGTACTTC
>-|-|TRBJ2-7|TRBV28
CASSLHWTYEQYF
TGTGCCAGCAGTTTACACTGGACGTACGAGCAGTACTTC
>-|TRBD1|TRBJ1-5|TRBV5-1
CASSLGTGDQPQHF
TGCGCCAGCAGCTTGGGGACAGGGGATCAGCCCCAGCATTTT
>-|-|TRBJ2-2|TRBV5-1
CASSFRADRGELFF
TGCGCCAGCAGCTTCAGAGCGGACCGGGGGGAGCTGTTTTTT
>once|-|TRBJ2-7|TRBV6-1
CASSEVPHGYEQYF
TGTGCCAGCAGTGAAGTCCCCCACGGCTACGAGCAGTACTTC
>-|-|TRBJ2-3|TRBV5-1
CASSFTVPSTDTQYF
TGCGCCAGCAGCTTCACAGTACCTAGCACAGATACGCAGTATTTT
>few|-|TRBJ2-1|TRBV5-1
CASSLGGQTYNEQFF
TGCGCCAGCAGCTTGGGAGGACAGACTTACAATGAGCAGTTCTTC
>once|-|TRBJ2-7|TRBV11-2
CATRARRGLYEQYF
TGTGCCACCCGGGCTAGGCGGGGCCTCTACGAGCAGTACTTC
>-|-|TRBJ1-1|TRBV28
CASKPAGTEAFF
TGTGCCAGCAAACCAGCCGGCACTGAAGCTTTCTTT
>once|-|TRBJ2-5|TRBV5-1
CASTRGDQQGSQETQYF
TGCGCCAGCACCCGGGGGGATCAACAGGGTTCCCAAGAGACCCAGTACTTC
>-|-|TRBJ2-7|TRBV7-2
CASSRDRYEQYF
TGTGCCAGCAGCCGAGACCGCTACGAGCAGTACTTC
>-|-|TRBJ2-1|TRBV5-1
CASSGPFTAPSSYNEQFF
TGCGCCAGCAGCGGTCCTTTTACCGCGCCTAGCTCCTACAATGAGCAGTTCTTC
>-|TRBD1|TRBJ1-2|TRBV28
CASSPQGQGIYGYTF
TGTGCCAGCAGTCCCCAAGGACAGGGAATCTATGGCTACACCTTC
>-|-|TRBJ1-2|TRBV9
CASSVGWGASGYGYTF
TGTGCCAGCAGCGTAGGTTGGGGGGCGTCCGGCTATGGCTACACCTTC
>-|TRBD2|TRBJ2-7|TRBV7-6
CASSLRTSGETYEQYF
TGTGCCAGCAGCTTGAGGACTAGCGGGGAGACATACGAGCAGTACTTC
>-|-|TRBJ2-2|TRBV15
CATSRDPGGELFF
TGTGCCACCAGCAGAGATCCGGGCGGGGAGCTGTTTTTT
>-|TRBD1|TRBJ2-7|TRBV7-9
CASSSRDRSYEQYF
TGTGCCAGCAGCTCCCGGGACAGGTCCTACGAGCAGTACTTC
>-|-|TRBJ1-2|TRBV5-1
CASSLSRVGYTF
TGCGCCAGCAGCTTGTCCAGGGTTGGCTACACCTTC
>-|-|TRBJ2-3|TRBV7-2
CASSQRGSDTQYF
TGTGCCAGCAGCCAGAGGGGGTCAGATACGCAGTATTTT
>-|TRBD1|TRBJ2-6|TRBV6-2/TRBV6-3
CASSYPTGLTSGANVLTF
TGTGCCAGCAGTTACCCGACAGGGCTAACCTCTGGGGCCAACGTCCTGACTTTC
>-|-|TRBJ2-2|TRBV20-1
CSASGDPANTGELFF
TGCAGTGCTAGTGGTGATCCCGCGAACACCGGGGAGCTGTTTTTT
>-|-|TRBJ1-1|TRBV4-3
CASSQDRGNTEAFF
TGCGCCAGCAGCCAAGATCGGGGGAACACTGAAGCTTTCTTT
>-|TRBD2|TRBJ2-1|TRBV27
CASSLSTSGYNEQFF
TGTGCCAGCAGTTTATCAACTAGCGGATACAATGAGCAGTTCTTC
>-|TRBD1|TRBJ2-5|TRBV9
CASSVGGTGSIETQYF
TGTGCCAGCAGCGTAGGAGGGACAGGGAGTATCGAGACCCAGTACTTC
>few|TRBD2|TRBJ2-2|TRBV2
CASSVLHLSWGLATGELFF
TGTGCCAGCAGTGTACTCCATCTGAGCTGGGGACTAGCCACCGGGGAGCTGTTTTTT
>-|-|TRBJ1-1|TRBV3-1/TRBV3-2
CASSQDGREAFF
TGTGCCAGCAGCCAGGATGGTCGGGAAGCTTTCTTT
>once|TRBD1|TRBJ1-3|TRBV11-2
CASRPARGSAAGNTIYF
TGTGCCAGCAGACCGGCCAGGGGGTCCGCGGCTGGAAACACCATATATTTT
>-|TRBD1|TRBJ1-1|TRBV7-2
CASSLGQGGLNTEAFF
TGTGCCAGCAGCTTAGGCCAGGGGGGACTGAACACTGAAGCTTTCTTT
>-|-|TRBJ2-7|TRBV3-1/TRBV3-2
CASSQDMRQTHEQYF
TGTGCCAGCAGCCAAGATATGAGACAAACCCACGAGCAGTACTTC